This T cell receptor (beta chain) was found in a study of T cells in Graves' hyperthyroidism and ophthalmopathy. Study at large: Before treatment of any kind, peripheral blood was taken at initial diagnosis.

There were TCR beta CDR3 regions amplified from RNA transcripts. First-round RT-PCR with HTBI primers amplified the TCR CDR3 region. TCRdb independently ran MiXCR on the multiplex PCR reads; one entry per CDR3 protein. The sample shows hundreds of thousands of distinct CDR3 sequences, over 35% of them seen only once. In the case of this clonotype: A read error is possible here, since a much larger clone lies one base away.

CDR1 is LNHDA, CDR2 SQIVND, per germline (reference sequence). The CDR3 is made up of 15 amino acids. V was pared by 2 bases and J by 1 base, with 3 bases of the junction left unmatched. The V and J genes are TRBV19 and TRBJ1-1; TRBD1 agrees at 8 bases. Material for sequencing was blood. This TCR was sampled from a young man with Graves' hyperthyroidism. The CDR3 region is CASSIFGTGNTEAFF. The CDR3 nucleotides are TGTGCCAGTAGTATATTCGGGACAGGGAACACTGAAGCTTTCTTT.